This T cell receptor (beta chain) was recovered during a study of T-cell memory formation after mild COVID-19. Study-wide points: Contracting clones, day 15 to 85, had balanced CD4/CD8, and later expanders favored CD4+. Confirmation of SARS-CoV-2 specificity was lacking for second-wave clones peaking day 37.

Germline V gene lookup returns CDR1 SGDLS and CDR2 YYNGEE. The CDR3 contains 16 residues. V shed 3 bases and J 0 bases; nucleotides not matched to a gene: 3. A remark on this clonotype: Its antigen is still unknown.

One entry per CDR3 protein results from TCRdb running MiXCR on the 5' RACE reads. Found here are approximately 190,000 distinct CDR3 sequences, around 18% of them singletons; the top ten hold 2.4%. The clonotype was recovered from an adult woman who had mild COVID-19 (a few samples of this study predate the infection). Cell type and time point are not known. The chain is built from TRBV9 and TRBJ2-2; 9 nucleotides match TRBD2. Sequenced sample: PBMCs or a T cell subset sorted from them (not recorded which). Written as DNA, the CDR3 is TGTGCCAGCAGCGACGGGACTAGCACGAACACCGGGGAGCTGTTTTTT. This translates into CASSDGTSTNTGELFF.